This paragraph reports one TCR beta chain. Its antigen is not identified. This sample was included in a study of radiotherapy plus CTLA-4 blockade in lung cancer. Across the study: Among enrolled patients, less than 20% responded and roughly 31% achieved disease control.

V shed 6 bases, J shed 6 bases, and the junction held 0 bases outside the gene matches. This CDR3 spans 11 amino acids. The germline V gene encodes CDR1 MNHEY and CDR2 SVGAGI. CTLA-4 blockade using ipilimumab, together with focal radiation, was received by patients with chemo-refractory metastatic non-small-cell lung cancer. Overall study findings and caveats: Reportedly, early blood T cell clone dynamics best predicted response, with interferon-beta.

The protocol was immunoSEQ multiplex PCR, while the TCRdb copy is restricted to in-frame clones and leaves out a portion. Among roughly 85,000 clones listed, around 87% were seen once. The source material was peripheral blood, sampled from a patient treated with radiotherapy plus ipilimumab. The chain combines TRBV6-5 with TRBJ2-7; 9 bases map to TRBD2. The receptor was isolated from a human donor with non-small cell lung cancer that progressed on radiotherapy plus ipilimumab. CDR3 sequence (DNA): TGTGCCAGCAGGCGGGGGGGCGAGCAGTACTTC. Translated, it gives CASRRGGEQYF.